This is a list of T cell receptor beta chains from one sample in a study of early T cells in non-severe SARS-CoV-2 infection. One entry per CDR3 protein results from TCRdb running MiXCR on the 5' RACE reads. The sample has 70,000 or so distinct CDR3 sequences, approximately 14% seen once. The source material was whole blood. The receptors derive from an adult who was a healthcare worker with PCR-confirmed SARS-CoV-2 infection or an uninfected control (not recorded which). Each CDR3 is given without its conserved first and last residue.

J | V | CDR3
TRBJ2-1 | TRBV5-1 | ASRQAGFSYNEQF
TRBJ1-6 | TRBV9 | ASSASHRSPLH
TRBJ1-1 | TRBV20-1 | SARKGGGLTEAF
TRBJ1-3 | TRBV7-6 | ASSLNLSGNTIY
TRBJ2-1 | TRBV4-3 | ASSQDRSGGSYNEQF
TRBJ2-1 | TRBV5-1 | ASSYGLAAGNEQF
TRBJ1-2 | TRBV20-1 | SATDRRSYYGYT
TRBJ2-5 | TRBV5-1 | ASSLSGRGVQETQY
TRBJ1-2 | TRBV29-1 | SVEDRRAGGYT
TRBJ2-1 | TRBV30 | AWTRFPGNEQF
TRBJ2-3 | TRBV20-1 | SARDYKGGFMDTQY
TRBJ2-2 | TRBV6-5 | ASGSQGWAGELF
TRBJ1-1 | TRBV5-1 | ASSTPGTEAF
TRBJ1-1 | TRBV7-9 | ASSYGTWNTEAF
TRBJ2-7 | TRBV6-6 | ASSIIGARNEQY
TRBJ2-3 | TRBV20-1 | SASGPPAGDTQY
TRBJ2-1 | TRBV6-6 | ASRETGVVGNEQF
TRBJ2-3 | TRBV20-1 | SARAKGVGPDTQY
TRBJ1-5 | TRBV6-5 | ASSYGGSQPQH
TRBJ2-3 | TRBV29-1 | SVWVTDTQY
TRBJ1-5 | TRBV28 | ASSLVGPNQPQH
TRBJ1-5 | TRBV2 | ASSRTYSNQPQH
TRBJ1-3 | TRBV4-1 | ASSLAGTSGNTIY
TRBJ2-4 | TRBV6-1 | ASSGRLAKNIQY
TRBJ1-1 | TRBV5-1 | ASSLAVAANTEAF